Included here is one T cell receptor beta chain sequence, with context. This record belongs to a study of control samples from healthy donors and cancer patients. The germline CDR1 and CDR2 sequences are SNHLY and FYNNEI. V dropped 3 bases and J dropped 4; count of bases not matched to a gene: 5. CDR3 length equals 15 residues. The assay was immunoSEQ multiplex PCR, and TCRdb's table has in-frame clones only and misses some. Of about 88,000 clones in the sample, just over 90% were seen once. This TCR derives from a man aged 18-30 years in good health. This chain uses TRBV2 with TRBJ2-2, with 7 bases that match TRBD1. The sample taken for sequencing was blood. Here the CDR3 reads CASSDGTATTGELFF. The DNA of the CDR3 is TGTGCCAGCAGTGACGGGACAGCGACCACCGGGGAGCTGTTTTTT.